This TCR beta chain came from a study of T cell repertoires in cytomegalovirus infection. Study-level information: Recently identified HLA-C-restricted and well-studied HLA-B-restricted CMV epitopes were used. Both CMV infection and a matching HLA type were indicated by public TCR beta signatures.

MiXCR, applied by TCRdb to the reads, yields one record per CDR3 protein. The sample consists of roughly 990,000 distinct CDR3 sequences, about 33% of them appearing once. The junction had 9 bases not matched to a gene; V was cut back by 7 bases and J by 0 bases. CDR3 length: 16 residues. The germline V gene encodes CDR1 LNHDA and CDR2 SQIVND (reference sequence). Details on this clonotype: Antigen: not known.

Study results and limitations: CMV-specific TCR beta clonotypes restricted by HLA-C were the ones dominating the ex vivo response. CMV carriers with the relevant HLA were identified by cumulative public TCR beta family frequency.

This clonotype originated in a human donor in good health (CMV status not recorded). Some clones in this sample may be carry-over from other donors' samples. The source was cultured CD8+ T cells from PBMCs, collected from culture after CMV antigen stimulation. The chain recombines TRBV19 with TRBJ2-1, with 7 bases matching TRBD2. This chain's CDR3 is CASIGGRMGSYNEQFF. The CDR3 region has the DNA TGTGCCAGTATCGGGGGGAGGATGGGCTCCTACAATGAGCAGTTCTTC.